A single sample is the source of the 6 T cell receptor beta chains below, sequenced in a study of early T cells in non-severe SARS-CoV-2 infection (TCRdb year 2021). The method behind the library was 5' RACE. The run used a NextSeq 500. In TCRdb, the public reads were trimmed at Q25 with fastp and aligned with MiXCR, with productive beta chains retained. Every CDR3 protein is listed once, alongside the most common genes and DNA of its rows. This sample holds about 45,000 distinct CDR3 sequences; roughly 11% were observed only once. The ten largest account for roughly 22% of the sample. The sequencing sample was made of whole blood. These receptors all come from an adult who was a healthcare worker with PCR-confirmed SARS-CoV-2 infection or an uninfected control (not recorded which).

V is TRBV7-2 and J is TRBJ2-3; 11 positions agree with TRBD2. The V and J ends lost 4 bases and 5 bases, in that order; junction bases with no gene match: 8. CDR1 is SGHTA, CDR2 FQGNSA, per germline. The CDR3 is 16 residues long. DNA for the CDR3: TGTGCCAGCAGCTCGCAACTAGCGGGAGTAAGAGATACGCAGTATTTT. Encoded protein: CASSSQLAGVRDTQYF.

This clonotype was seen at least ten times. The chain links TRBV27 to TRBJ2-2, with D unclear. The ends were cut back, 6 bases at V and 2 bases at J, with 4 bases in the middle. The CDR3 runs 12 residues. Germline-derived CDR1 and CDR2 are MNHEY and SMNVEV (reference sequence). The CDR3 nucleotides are TGTGCCAGCAGCCAAAACACCGGGGAGCTGTTTTTT. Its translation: CASSQNTGELFF.

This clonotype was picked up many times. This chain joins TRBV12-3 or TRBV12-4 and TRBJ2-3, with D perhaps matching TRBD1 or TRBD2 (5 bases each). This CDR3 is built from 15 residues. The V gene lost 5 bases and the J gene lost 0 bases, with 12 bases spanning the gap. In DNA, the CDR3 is TGTGCCAGCAGTGGGACGACGCAAAGCACAGATACGCAGTATTTT. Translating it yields CASSGTTQSTDTQYF.

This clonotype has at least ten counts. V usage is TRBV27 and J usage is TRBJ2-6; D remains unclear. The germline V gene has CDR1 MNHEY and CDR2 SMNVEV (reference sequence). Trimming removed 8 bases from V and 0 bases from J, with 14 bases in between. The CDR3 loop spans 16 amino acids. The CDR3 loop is CASQSRQSSGANVLTF. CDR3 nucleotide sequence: TGTGCCAGCCAGAGCAGGCAGAGCTCTGGGGCCAACGTCCTGACTTTC.

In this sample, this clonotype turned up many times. The CDR3 is CAISEEETQYF. CDR3 bases: TGTGCCATCAGTGAAGAAGAGACCCAGTACTTC. The chain links TRBV10-3 to TRBJ2-5, with unresolved D. CDR3 size: 11 residues. V lost 3 bases and J lost 3, with 2 bases in between. In germline, CDR1 is ENHRY, CDR2 SYGVKD.

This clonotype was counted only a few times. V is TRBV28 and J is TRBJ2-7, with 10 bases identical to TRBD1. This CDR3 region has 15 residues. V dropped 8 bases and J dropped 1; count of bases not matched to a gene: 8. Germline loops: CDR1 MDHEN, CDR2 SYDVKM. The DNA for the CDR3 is TGTGCCAGCCGCGTGGGGGGACAGGGGTCCTACGAGCAGTACTTC. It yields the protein CASRVGGQGSYEQYF.